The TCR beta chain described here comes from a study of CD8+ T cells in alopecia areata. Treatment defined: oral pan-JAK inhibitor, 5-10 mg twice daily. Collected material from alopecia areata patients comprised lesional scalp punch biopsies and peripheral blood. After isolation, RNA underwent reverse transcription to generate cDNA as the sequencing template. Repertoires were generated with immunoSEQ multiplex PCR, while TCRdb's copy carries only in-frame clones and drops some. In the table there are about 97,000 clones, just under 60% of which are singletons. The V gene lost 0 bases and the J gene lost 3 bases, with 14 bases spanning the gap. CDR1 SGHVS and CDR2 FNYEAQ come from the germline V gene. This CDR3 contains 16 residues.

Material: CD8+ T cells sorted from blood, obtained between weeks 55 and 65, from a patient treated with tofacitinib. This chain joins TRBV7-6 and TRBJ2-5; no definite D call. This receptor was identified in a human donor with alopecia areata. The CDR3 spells CASSLALGERKETQYF. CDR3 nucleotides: TGTGCCAGCAGCTTAGCGCTAGGTGAAAGAAAAGAGACCCAGTACTTC.